Presented here are 11 T cell receptor beta chains from one specimen sequenced in a study of blood T cell repertoires in COVID-19. The protocol was immunoSEQ multiplex PCR, while the TCRdb copy is restricted to in-frame clones and leaves out a portion. This sample carries 200,000 to 250,000 clones, 81% of them seen once, and the ten largest clones take about 9.3%. The sequencing sample was made of PBMCs or T cells enriched from blood (not recorded which). These receptors originate from a middle-aged man who had recovered from COVID-19.

V and J are TRBV3-1 (or the pseudogene TRBV3-2) and TRBJ2-3, with D perhaps matching TRBD2 (5 bases). CDR3 length equals 15 residues. Trimming removed 4 bases from V and 6 bases from J, with 17 bases in between. The germline V gene has CDR1 LGHDT and CDR2 YNNKEL (reference sequence). Here the CDR3 DNA reads TGTGCCAGCAGCCCTGGCAGAGGGATGGCCGATACGCAGTATTTT. Encoded protein: CASSPGRGMADTQYF.

CDR3 in amino acids: CASSTQQLSIEKLFF. CDR3 DNA sequence: TGTGCCAGTAGTACCCAACAGTTGTCCATTGAAAAACTGTTTTTT. The chain combines TRBV19 with TRBJ1-4; no firm D call. CDR1 is LNHDA, CDR2 SQIVND, per germline (reference sequence). CDR3 length equals 15 residues. With 4 bases removed from V and 7 bases from J, the gap between germline ends came to 16 bases.

Written as DNA, the CDR3 is TGTGCCAGCAGCTTTCGTACAGGCCGAATGAACACTGAAGCTTTCTTT. This sequence encodes CASSFRTGRMNTEAFF. The chain recombines TRBV11-2 with TRBJ1-1; D is perhaps TRBD1 (5 bases). From germline, CDR1 is SGHAT and CDR2 FQNNGV. V lost 3 bases and J 0 bases, leaving 14 bases between the germline ends. This CDR3 spans 16 amino acids.

J is TRBJ1-2 and V is TRBV21-1; the D call TRBD1 from the table was never checked on the DNA. TRBV21-1 constitutes a pseudogene. The CDR3 covers 12 residues. CDR3 DNA: TGTCCTAGGGACAGGGGGAACTATGGCTACACCTTC. It encodes CPRDRGNYGYTF.

The chain employs TRBV11-3 and TRBJ1-1, with D possibly TRBD1 on 5 matching bases. The V and J ends lost 4 bases and 3 bases respectively, with 9 bases between them. There are 13 residues in the CDR3. Germline V gene lookup returns CDR1 SGHNT and CDR2 YENEEA. CDR3 sequence (DNA): TGTGCCAGCAGCTCGATAGGGGACACTGAAGCTTTCTTT. Encoded protein: CASSSIGDTEAFF.

In its sample, this clone was seen a few times. V gene TRBV7-3 combines with J gene TRBJ1-1, with D perhaps matching TRBD1 (6 bases). The CDR3 consists of 12 residues. V lost 5 bases and J lost 11, with 15 bases in between. Germline V gene data show CDR1 as SGHTA and CDR2 as FQGTGA. The DNA of the CDR3 is TGTGCCAGCAGCGCACAGGGTGCGTCGGCTTTCTTT. It encodes CASSAQGASAFF.

This clone appeared once. The chain is built from TRBV30 and TRBJ1-3; 7 bases agree with TRBD1. Trimming took 7 bases from V and 4 from J; bases not matched to a gene: 10. Germline V lookup: CDR1 GTSNPN, CDR2 SVGIG (reference sequence). This CDR3 comprises 14 residues. CDR3 residues: CALKEGARGNTIYF. DNA for the CDR3: TGTGCCTTGAAGGAGGGGGCGAGGGGAAACACCATATATTTT.

V is TRBV2 and J is TRBJ2-1, with a possible D match to TRBD1 (6 bases). Germline-derived CDR1 and CDR2 are SNHLY and FYNNEI. The CDR3 covers 15 residues. V lost 5 bases and J 3 bases, leaving 14 bases between the germline ends. The CDR3: CASSLNRVSYNEQFF. The CDR3 DNA follows: TGTGCCAGCAGTCTCAACAGGGTAAGCTACAATGAGCAGTTCTTC.

V is TRBV5-1 and J is TRBJ1-2; D gene uncertain. The germline V and J ends were trimmed by 0 bases and 5 bases, with 11 bases remaining between them. This CDR3 comprises 14 residues. Germline lookup yields CDR1 SGHRS and CDR2 YFSETQ. The CDR3 region is CASSLALPGYGYTF. The CDR3 nucleotides are TGCGCCAGCAGCTTGGCTTTGCCGGGTTATGGCTACACCTTC.

J is TRBJ2-1 and V is TRBV5-8; D gene unclear. Trimming pared 1 base from V and 6 bases from J, leaving 11 bases between. Germline lookup yields CDR1 SGHTS and CDR2 YDEGEE. The CDR3 contains 14 residues. CDR3: CASSLRSIVNEQFF. In DNA form, the CDR3 reads TGTGCCAGCAGCTTGCGGTCCATCGTCAATGAGCAGTTCTTC. The full variable domain, in which reference TRBV5-8 and TRBJ2-1 provide the parts outside the CDR3, is EAGVTQSPTHLIKTRGQQATLRCSPISGHTSVYWYQQALGLGLQFLLWYDEGEERNRGNFPPRFSGRQFPNYSSELNVNALELEDSALYLCASSLRSIVNEQFFGPGTRLTVL.

This clone has a handful of counts. The chain combines TRBV6-5 with TRBJ2-4; tentatively, D is TRBD2 (6 bases). The CDR3 contains 14 residues. Per germline, CDR1 MNHEY and CDR2 SVGAGI. V lost 5 bases, J lost 3 bases, and 11 bases lay in between. CDR3 in DNA: TGTGCCAGCAGTCTGGGGGGACTCAAAAACATTCAGTACTTC. This translates into CASSLGGLKNIQYF.